The 8 T cell receptor beta chains presented below share a single source sample, sequenced in a study of blood T cells in healthy people across ages. The second PCR ran roughly 7 to 12 cycles with a sample-barcoded 5' primer and J-beta primers. TCRdb recomputed calls from the 5' RACE reads with MiXCR, one row per CDR3 protein. The sample carries 550,000 to 750,000 distinct CDR3 sequences, over 20% recorded once. The source material was blood. These TCRs come from a man aged 70 or older in good health.

This clonotype was seen many times. This chain connects TRBV9 to TRBJ2-5; D not resolved. The CDR3 runs to 13 residues. Germline V gives CDR1 SGDLS, CDR2 YYNGEE. V lost 4 bases, J lost 1 base, and 8 bases lay in between. CDR3 residues: CASSPSLQETQYF. The DNA of the CDR3 is TGTGCCAGCAGCCCCAGCCTCCAAGAGACCCAGTACTTC.

Regarding this clonotype: The junction and the germline gene differ at one end; a read error may be behind it. The chain recombines TRBV28 with TRBJ2-5; no clear D. The assigned J gene may be wrong: the sequence end matches TRBJ2-1 better. The CDR3 contains 13 residues. Germline V gene data show CDR1 as MDHEN and CDR2 as SYDVKM. The CDR3 protein is CASSLYSYSEQFF. Written as DNA, the CDR3 is TGTGCCAGCAGTTTATATTCCTACAGTGAGCAGTTCTTC.

The rearrangement joins TRBV5-1 to TRBJ2-5; maybe TRBD1 (5 bases). This CDR3 is built from 15 residues. Germline V gene lookup returns CDR1 SGHRS and CDR2 YFSETQ. V lost 4 bases, J lost 3 bases, and 16 bases lay in between. CDR3 sequence reads: CASSPGWGGEETQYF. The CDR3 DNA reads TGCGCCAGCAGCCCCGGGTGGGGCGGTGAAGAGACCCAGTACTTC.

The chain is built from TRBV7-9 and TRBJ2-1, with 10 bases aligning to TRBD2. CDR3 length: 18 residues. Germline V gene data show CDR1 as SEHNR and CDR2 as FQNEAQ (reference sequence). Trimming took 5 bases from V and 5 from J; bases not matched to a gene: 15. The CDR3 DNA reads TGTGCCAGCAGCCCGTACCAGGGACTAGCGACGTTACACAATGAGCAGTTCTTC. It is translated as CASSPYQGLATLHNEQFF.

This clonotype appeared many times. This chain joins TRBV7-9 and TRBJ1-1; tentatively, D is TRBD1 (6 bases). Trimming removed 5 bases at V and 4 bases at J, with 17 bases between. Germline CDR1 reads SEHNR; CDR2 reads FQNEAQ (reference sequence). The CDR3 length is 15 residues. CDR3 nucleotides: TGTGCCAGCAGCCCACCCAGGGGTATCGGCACTGAAGCTTTCTTT. Translation gives CASSPPRGIGTEAFF.

This clonotype was detected ten times or more. The chain has TRBV27 and TRBJ1-5, with no clear D. V dropped 4 bases and J dropped 0 bases, with 10 bases sitting between them. This CDR3 has 15 amino acids. Germline assignment: CDR1 MNHEY and CDR2 SMNVEV (reference sequence). CDR3 bases: TGTGCCAGCAGTTGGGCCGGAGGTAGCAATCAGCCCCAGCATTTT. As protein: CASSWAGGSNQPQHF.

This clonotype turned up a few times. The J gene is TRBJ2-5, the V gene TRBV10-3; D is undetermined. The J call may be incorrect, as the DNA end agrees better with TRBJ2-7. CDR1 ENHRY and CDR2 SYGVKD come from the germline V gene. This CDR3 is built from 13 residues. This chain's CDR3 is CAISDDSTYEQYF. The CDR3 DNA follows: TGTGCCATCAGTGACGACTCAACCTACGAGCAGTACTTC.

Only a few counts were recorded for this clonotype. The chain has TRBV7-9 and TRBJ2-5; D is perhaps TRBD1 or TRBD2 (5 bases each). Germline loops: CDR1 SEHNR, CDR2 FQNEAQ (reference sequence). The CDR3 sequence is 17 residues long. Trimming removed 5 bases from V and 3 bases from J, with 22 bases in between. CDR3 region: CASSNRDLEPREETQYF. The CDR3 nucleotides are TGTGCCAGCAGCAATCGGGACCTGGAGCCGAGGGAAGAGACCCAGTACTTC.